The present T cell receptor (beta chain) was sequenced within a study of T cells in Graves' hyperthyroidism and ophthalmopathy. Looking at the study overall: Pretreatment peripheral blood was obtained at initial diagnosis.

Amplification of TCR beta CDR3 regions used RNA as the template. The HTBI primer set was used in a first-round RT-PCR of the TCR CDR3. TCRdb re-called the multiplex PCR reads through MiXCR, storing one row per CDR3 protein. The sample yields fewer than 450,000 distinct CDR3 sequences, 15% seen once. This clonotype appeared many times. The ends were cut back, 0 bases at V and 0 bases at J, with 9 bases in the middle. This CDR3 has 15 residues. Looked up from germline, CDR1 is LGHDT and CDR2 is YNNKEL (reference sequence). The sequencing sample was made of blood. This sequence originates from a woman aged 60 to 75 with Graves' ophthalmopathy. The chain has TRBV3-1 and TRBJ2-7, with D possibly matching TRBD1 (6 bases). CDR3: CASSQDGTSSYEQYF. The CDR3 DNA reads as TGTGCCAGCAGCCAAGATGGGACATCCTCCTACGAGCAGTACTTC.